Presented here are 32 T cell receptor beta chains from one specimen sequenced in a study of glioma-infiltrating T cells after dendritic cell vaccination. The time point was: after dendritic cell vaccination, including at tumor progression/relapse. Here immunoSEQ multiplex PCR was the method, and the copy in TCRdb shows in-frame clones only, minus some. The table includes 99,000 or so clones, 90% detected once. The sequenced sample was blood, obtained after dendritic cell vaccination. These receptors came from a human donor with glioblastoma.

This clone has only one observation. The V and J genes are TRBV19 and TRBJ1-5; D remains ambiguous. Germline V gene lookup returns CDR1 LNHDA and CDR2 SQIVND (reference sequence). V lost 10 bases to trimming and J lost 4 bases, with 20 bases between them. CDR3 length: 15 amino acids. This CDR3 is CATSPTSSGNQPQHF. The CDR3 DNA reads TGTGCCACCTCCCCCACCAGTTCGGGTAATCAGCCCCAGCATTTT.

Written as DNA, the CDR3 is TGTGCCAGTAGTGTCGGCAGGGGCACAGATACGCAGTATTTT. Its translation is CASSVGRGTDTQYF. This rearrangement joins TRBV19 to TRBJ2-3, with D tentatively TRBD1 (5 bases). Trimming took 5 bases from V and 1 from J, leaving 10 bases between them. Per germline, CDR1 LNHDA and CDR2 SQIVND (reference sequence). CDR3 length equals 14 residues.

This chain uses TRBV27 with TRBJ2-5; D is possibly TRBD2 (6 bases). The end of the DNA fits TRBJ2-7 better, so the J call may be wrong. The CDR3 runs 14 residues. Germline V CDR1 and CDR2: MNHEY, SMNVEV (reference sequence). The CDR3 bases are TGTGCCAGCCGCCGAGGGACTGGCTCCTACGAGCAGTACTTC. It codes for CASRRGTGSYEQYF.

The V call is TRBV6-6, the J call TRBJ2-3, with D perhaps TRBD1 (5 bases). V was pared by 4 bases and J by 9 bases, with 8 bases between. This CDR3 is 11 amino acids long. CDR1 is MNHNY and CDR2 is SVGAGI in the germline V gene (reference sequence). The CDR3 sequence: CASSSWGTQYF. CDR3 in DNA: TGTGCCAGCAGTTCCTGGGGCACGCAGTATTTT.

The chain employs TRBV2 and TRBJ1-2; TRBD1 agrees at 10 bases. The CDR3 runs to 14 residues. From germline, CDR1 is SNHLY and CDR2 FYNNEI. The V segment lost 8 bases and the J segment 3 bases; nucleotides outside the gene matches: 6. CDR3 DNA sequence: TGTGCCAGCGGGGGACAGGGGTATGACTATGGCTACACCTTC. Its translation: CASGGQGYDYGYTF.

The chain carries TRBV7-8 and TRBJ2-5; the D gene is possibly TRBD2 (6 bases). This CDR3 contains 15 residues. The V and J ends lost 2 bases and 4 bases respectively, with 14 bases between them. Germline CDR1 is SGHVS and CDR2 is FQNEAQ. CDR3 bases: TGTGCCAGCAGCTTAAGTAACGGAGGGGCAGAGACCCAGTACTTC. It translates to CASSLSNGGAETQYF. The complete variable domain, with remaining parts taken from reference TRBV7-8 and TRBJ2-5, reads GAGVSQSPRYKVAKRGQDVALRCDPISGHVSLFWYQQALGQGPEFLTYFQNEAQLDKSGLPSDRFFAERPEGSVSTLKIQRTQQEDSAVYLCASSLSNGGAETQYFGPGTRLLVL.

The chain has TRBV6-4 and TRBJ1-6; no firm D call. Germline loops: CDR1 MRHNA, CDR2 SNTAGT. Trimming removed 3 bases at V and 5 bases at J, with 11 bases between. The CDR3 length is 15 residues. Here the CDR3 DNA reads TGTGCCAGCAGTGAGGTTGCCGGGGATAATTCACCCCTCCACTTT. This encodes CASSEVAGDNSPLHF.

The gene calls are TRBV6-5 and TRBJ1-2, with D tentatively TRBD1 (5 bases). The CDR3 spans 14 residues. Deletions cut 4 bases from V and 8 bases from J, with 17 bases between. Looked up from germline, CDR1 is MNHEY and CDR2 is SVGAGI. The CDR3 protein is CASSLDQGFGGYTF. For the CDR3, the DNA is TGTGCCAGCAGTTTAGACCAGGGATTTGGCGGCTACACCTTC.

The CDR3 DNA sequence: TGCGCCAGCAGCGAGGCCGTCGCGGGGACTGAAGCTTTCTTT. This encodes CASSEAVAGTEAFF. The V and J genes are TRBV5-1 and TRBJ1-1; D call uncertain. The V end lost 4 bases, the J end lost 5 bases, and 15 bases lay between the germline ends. Germline assignment: CDR1 SGHRS and CDR2 YFSETQ. The CDR3 spans 14 residues.

This chain connects TRBV27 to TRBJ2-7, with 10 positions matching TRBD2. Looked up from germline, CDR1 is MNHEY and CDR2 is SMNVEV (reference sequence). The CDR3 runs 15 residues. V was pared by 5 bases and J by 2 bases, with 6 bases of the junction left unmatched. CDR3 DNA: TGTGCCAGCAGTCGCCGGACTAGCGGAACCTACGAGCAGTACTTC. Translated: CASSRRTSGTYEQYF.

This chain uses TRBV5-1 with TRBJ1-5; unclear D gene. The CDR3 totals 17 residues. V lost 4 bases, J lost 0 bases, and 17 bases lay in between. Per the germline V gene, CDR1 is SGHRS and CDR2 is YFSETQ. DNA for the CDR3: TGCGCCAGCAGCACCCTCCGCCAGGCCCATAGCAATCAGCCCCAGCATTTT. This gives the protein CASSTLRQAHSNQPQHF.

The V gene is TRBV11-1, the J gene TRBJ2-7; TRBD1 agrees at 9 bases. The CDR3 runs 13 residues. V trimming: 3 bases; J trimming: 6 bases; junction bases outside the gene matches: 3. Germline CDR1 and CDR2: SGHAT and FQDESV (reference sequence). CDR3: CASSFNRGLEQYF. The CDR3 nucleotides read TGTGCCAGCAGCTTTAACAGGGGGCTCGAGCAGTACTTC.

Concerning this clone itself: The identical CDR3 is also encoded by other nucleotide sequences in the sample. The chain has TRBV9 and TRBJ1-6; 9 bases fit TRBD1. The germline CDR1 and CDR2 sequences are SGDLS and YYNGEE. This CDR3 comprises 14 residues. V was clipped by 0 bases and J by 9 bases; unmatched bases: 1. The CDR3 protein is CASSVVGQGSPLHF. As DNA, the CDR3 is TGTGCCAGCAGCGTAGTGGGACAGGGTTCACCCCTCCACTTT.

The V and J genes are TRBV4-1 and TRBJ1-2, with a weak D call TRBD1 (5 bases). The germline gives CDR1 MGHRA, CDR2 YSYEKL. Deletions cut 1 base from V and 4 bases from J, with 16 bases between. The CDR3 is 16 residues long. The CDR3 region has the DNA TGCGCCAGCAGCCAAGGCCGGGCCCGGGGGAGCTATGGCTACACCTTC. It translates to CASSQGRARGSYGYTF.

The chain combines TRBV15 with TRBJ2-7; the D gene is possibly TRBD2 (6 bases). Germline CDR1 reads LNHNV; CDR2 reads YYDKDF (reference sequence). With 1 base removed from V and 7 bases from J, the gap between germline ends came to 8 bases. The CDR3 is 12 amino acids. Here the CDR3 DNA reads TGTGCCACCAGCAGAGCTGGGGGGGAGCAGTACTTC. The encoded protein is CATSRAGGEQYF.

This clone was observed a single time. V is TRBV6-5 and J is TRBJ2-1, with 7 bases fitting TRBD1. The V segment lost 6 bases and the J segment 5 bases; nucleotides outside the gene matches: 4. Per the germline V gene, CDR1 is MNHEY and CDR2 is SVGAGI. The CDR3 sequence is 13 residues long. CDR3 sequence (DNA): TGTGCCAGCAGCGAGACAGGGAACAATGAGCAGTTCTTC. It specifies CASSETGNNEQFF.

The genes are TRBV6-1 and TRBJ1-2; 7 nucleotides align to TRBD1. The CDR3 has 15 residues. Trimming at V came to 6 bases and at J to 2 bases, leaving 9 bases not matched to a gene. In germline, CDR1 is MNHNS, CDR2 SASEGT. The CDR3: CASSLRGDSNYGYTF. DNA of the CDR3: TGTGCCAGCAGCCTTAGGGGGGACAGCAACTATGGCTACACCTTC.

The rearrangement joins TRBV18 to TRBJ2-5; 7 bases align to TRBD1. After removal of 3 bases from V and 1 base from J, the junction contained 2 bases not matched to a gene. Germline assignment: CDR1 KGHSH and CDR2 LQKENI. CDR3 size: 14 residues. The CDR3 nucleotides read TGTGCCAGCTCACCTTGGGACAGCCAAGAGACCCAGTACTTC. Amino acid sequence: CASSPWDSQETQYF.

The V and J genes are TRBV30 and TRBJ2-2, with 10 bases lining up with TRBD1. V gave up 5 bases and J gave up 6 bases; unmatched junction bases: 9. In germline, CDR1 is GTSNPN, CDR2 SVGIG (reference sequence). The CDR3 has 15 amino acids. CDR3 in DNA: TGTGCCTGGGATCCGGGACAGGGGTATTCCGGGGAGCTGTTTTTT. Translation: CAWDPGQGYSGELFF.

The chain is built from TRBV11-3 and TRBJ2-1; the match to TRBD2 covers 11 bases. The CDR3 sequence is 15 residues long. The trim removed 5 bases at V and 4 bases at J, leaving 4 bases unmatched. Per the germline V gene, CDR1 is SGHNT and CDR2 is YENEEA. Here the CDR3 reads CASSVAGGPYNEQFF. The CDR3 DNA is TGTGCCAGCAGCGTAGCGGGGGGGCCGTACAATGAGCAGTTCTTC.

This chain links TRBV19 with TRBJ1-1, with 11 nucleotides matching TRBD1. The trim removed 7 bases at V and 1 base at J, leaving 8 bases unmatched. The CDR3 spans 16 residues. Germline CDR1 and CDR2: LNHDA and SQIVND (reference sequence). CDR3 loop: CASTLRTGGRNTEAFF. For the CDR3, the DNA is TGTGCCAGTACCCTCCGGACAGGGGGCCGGAACACTGAAGCTTTCTTT.

This chain uses TRBV2 with TRBJ1-5; D is unclear. In germline, CDR1 is SNHLY, CDR2 FYNNEI. This CDR3 spans 15 amino acids. Trimming cost V 1 base and J 0 bases, with 7 bases left between them. The CDR3 nucleotides read TGTGCCAGCAGTGAAGACGGGGATAGCAATCAGCCCCAGCATTTT. Amino acids: CASSEDGDSNQPQHF.

The rearrangement links TRBV27 to TRBJ2-4; 10 nucleotides match TRBD2. Trimming cost V 5 bases and J 8 bases; bases outside gene matches: 9. This CDR3 region has 15 residues. The germline CDR1 and CDR2 sequences are MNHEY and SMNVEV (reference sequence). For the CDR3, the DNA is TGTGCCAGCAGTATAGGACTAGCGGATAGGGACATTCAGTACTTC. It encodes CASSIGLADRDIQYF.

The V and J genes are TRBV19 and TRBJ2-5; D might be TRBD1 (7 bases). Germline V gene sequence: CDR1 LNHDA, CDR2 SQIVND (reference sequence). CDR3 size: 18 residues. V dropped 4 bases and J dropped 5 bases, with 26 bases sitting between them. CDR3 region: CASSTFWDPEQGRETQYF. Written as DNA, the CDR3 is TGTGCCAGTAGTACCTTTTGGGACCCGGAACAGGGGAGGGAGACCCAGTACTTC. Filled out from reference TRBV19 and TRBJ2-5, the complete variable domain reads DGGITQSPKYLFRKEGQNVTLSCEQNLNHDAMYWYRQDPGQGLRLIYYSQIVNDFQKGDIAEGYSVSREKKESFPLTVTSAQKNPTAFYLCASSTFWDPEQGRETQYFGPGTRLLVL.

This clone was detected a few times. The J gene is TRBJ2-7, the V gene TRBV13; 7 bases line up with TRBD1. The germline V gene encodes CDR1 PRHDT and CDR2 FYEKMQ (reference sequence). The CDR3 length is 14 residues. Trimming cost V 4 bases and J 2 bases; bases outside gene matches: 5. The CDR3 sequence is CASSSRQGPYEQYF. CDR3 DNA sequence: TGTGCCAGCAGCTCCCGACAGGGACCCTACGAGCAGTACTTC.

This clone has only a few counts. The chain joins TRBV19 to TRBJ1-2; 7 bases match TRBD1. Trimming removed 3 bases from V and 0 bases from J; junction bases left unmatched: 4. The germline V gene has CDR1 LNHDA and CDR2 SQIVND (reference sequence). This CDR3 has 15 residues. The chain's CDR3 is CASSIRQGANYGYTF. In DNA, the CDR3 is TGTGCCAGTAGTATTCGACAGGGAGCTAACTATGGCTACACCTTC.

The gene calls are TRBV5-1 and TRBJ2-3, with 9 bases identical to TRBD2. The V gene's germline CDR1 is SGHRS and CDR2 YFSETQ. V lost 3 bases to trimming and J lost 6 bases; unmatched junction nucleotides: 5. CDR3 length equals 14 residues. The CDR3 DNA reads as TGCGCCAGCAGCTCCGGACTAGCGTGGGATACGCAGTATTTT. Translated, it gives CASSSGLAWDTQYF.

V and J are TRBV27 and TRBJ2-7; 9 nucleotides align to TRBD2. Trimming at V came to 6 bases and at J to 0 bases, leaving 9 bases not matched to a gene. CDR1 MNHEY and CDR2 SMNVEV come from the germline V gene (reference sequence). The CDR3 length is 16 residues. This CDR3 is CASRLSGTSNSYEQYF. The DNA for the CDR3 is TGTGCCAGCAGGCTATCCGGGACTAGCAACTCCTACGAGCAGTACTTC.

J is TRBJ2-3 and V is TRBV20-1, with D unresolved. Trimming cost V 6 bases and J 2 bases, with 6 bases left between them. Germline CDR1 DFQATT, CDR2 SNEGSKA (reference sequence). The CDR3 totals 11 residues. The chain's CDR3 is CSAQATDTQYF. DNA for the CDR3: TGCAGTGCCCAAGCCACAGATACGCAGTATTTT.

This clone was detected once. The chain carries TRBV11-2 and TRBJ2-2; D may be TRBD2 (5 bases). V was trimmed by 1 base and J by 0 bases, leaving 6 bases between them. The CDR3 covers 15 residues. The germline V gene has CDR1 SGHAT and CDR2 FQNNGV. The CDR3 loop reads CASSLGSANTGELFF. The DNA for the CDR3 is TGTGCCAGCAGCTTAGGTAGCGCGAACACCGGGGAGCTGTTTTTT.

This clone was observed once. The rearrangement uses TRBV5-5 and TRBJ2-5, with 8 bases that match TRBD2. Germline loops: CDR1 SGHKS, CDR2 YYEKEE (reference sequence). The V segment lost 0 bases and the J segment 2 bases; nucleotides outside the gene matches: 3. The CDR3 is 15 residues long. The CDR3 reads CASSLAGGVQETQYF. The CDR3 DNA is TGTGCCAGCAGCTTGGCCGGGGGGGTGCAAGAGACCCAGTACTTC.

The genes are TRBV28 and TRBJ2-6, with a possible D match to TRBD2 (5 bases). CDR3 size: 16 residues. The V end was cut by 5 bases, the J end by 2 bases, with 13 bases between. From germline, CDR1 is MDHEN and CDR2 SYDVKM. In DNA form, the CDR3 reads TGTGCCAGCAGTAAATTCGGGGAAACTGGGGCCAACGTCCTGACTTTC. This gives the protein CASSKFGETGANVLTF. Full variable domain (outside the CDR3, taken from reference TRBV28 and TRBJ2-6): DVKVTQSSRYLVKRTGEKVFLECVQDMDHENMFWYRQDPGLGLRLIYFSYDVKMKEKGDIPEGYSVSREKKERFSLILESASTNQTSMYLCASSKFGETGANVLTFGAGSRLTVL.